This T cell receptor (beta chain) was sequenced during a study of blood T cell repertoires in COVID-19 (dated by TCRdb to 2020 to 2021). Regarding the complete study: Samples covering the acute and convalescent phases of COVID-19 were provided by collaborators in the United States, Italy and Spain. The material from the prospective study consisted of cDNA or gDNA derived from T cells, B-cell-depleted T cells, or PBMCs. Deeply sampled blood TCRbeta repertoires from subjects exposed to, actively infected with, or recovered from COVID-19 were included in the dataset. The repertoires were released in a freely available public database meant as a resource for research on the immune response to SARS-CoV-2. The samples were drawn from the first 160 participants of the ongoing ImmuneRACE study and from 950 to 1,500 subjects provided by 6 global collaborators. Nearly every sample came with metadata listing a de-identified subject ID, COVID-19 status, age in years and sex. Where available, HLA class I and class II types were obtained from metadata supplied by the sample provider rather than from assay-based typing. Results and caveats for the whole study, not just this receptor: The quantity of clinical and demographic metadata differed by source and by participant and was supplied without curation.

Another Seattle source contributed samples from volunteer blood donors who had recovered from COVID-19. Collaborating institutions collected whole blood in K2EDTA tubes following their own protocols. For TCRbeta analysis, collaborator samples were shipped as frozen whole blood, as isolated PBMCs, or as DNA extracted from either sample type. The germline V gene supplies CDR1 SGHTS and CDR2 YDEGEE. The cysteine opens and the phenylalanine closes a CDR3 of 14 amino acids. The CDR3 DNA has 42 bases and is translated from base 1. Trimming takes 4 bases off V and 4 bases off J; junction bases not matched to a gene: 7. TCRbeta CDR3 regions were amplified from genomic DNA by means of the immunoSEQ Assay, a bias-controlled multiplex PCR. The study's own analysis went as follows. Nucleated cell counts per sample were estimated from amplification of reference gene primers within the assay. Sequence reads were collapsed and filtered to measure the absolute abundance of every unique TCRbeta CDR3 rearrangement. For each sample, productive Simpson clonality was calculated by taking the square root of Simpson's diversity index across productive rearrangements. The clones in this table, taken by TCRdb from immuneACCESS, are in-frame only. Not every clone is retained; where verified, under half of the shortfall comes from an unresolved V gene, and the cause of the rest is unknown. V, J and clone size derive from that table, while D and trimming were established from the DNA sequence. Present in this sample are 250,000 to 350,000 clones, roughly 89% of which were seen just once. The ten most abundant clones make up less than 1% of the sample.

Notes on this clone: The clone's antigen remains unknown. Per-base quality was not reported, and no clone a single base away is much larger than it.

The TCR comes from a woman aged 40-49 years who had recovered from COVID-19. The sample was peripheral blood. This receptor chain uses TRBV5-8 and TRBJ1-1, with 7 junctional bases fitting TRBD1. The sequenced DNA: TGTGCCAGCAGCGAAAGACAGGGAGGCACTGAAGCTTTCTTT. Translated, it gives CASSERQGGTEAFF.